Below, 2 T cell receptor beta chains from the same sample are listed, as sequenced in a study of neurological immune-mediated disorders. TCRdb used MiXCR to reprocess the 5' RACE reads, holding one entry per CDR3 protein. The repertoire consists of about 120,000 distinct CDR3 sequences, with approximately 3.2% occurring once and the leading ten covering around 1.4%. Sequencing was carried out using PBMCs. These receptors were obtained from a woman aged 25 to 39 with multiple sclerosis.

This clonotype was observed at least ten times. The gene calls are TRBV20-1 and TRBJ1-4; weak D call: TRBD1 (6 bases). The germline gives CDR1 DFQATT, CDR2 SNEGSKA (reference sequence). V lost 3 bases and J lost 7, with 15 bases in between. This CDR3 spans 14 amino acids. The CDR3 protein is CSASPEDSPEKLFF. The CDR3 region has the DNA TGCAGTGCTAGCCCCGAGGACAGCCCTGAAAAACTGTTTTTT.

In its sample, this clonotype was seen many times. The rearrangement uses TRBV20-1 and TRBJ2-7; D not certain. Germline lookup yields CDR1 DFQATT and CDR2 SNEGSKA (reference sequence). The CDR3 loop spans 14 amino acids. Trimming took 3 bases from V and 1 from J, leaving 13 bases between them. In DNA, the CDR3 is TGCAGTGCTAGTAACCCGGACGGATCCTACGAGCAGTACTTC. As protein: CSASNPDGSYEQYF.